These 23 T cell receptor beta chains originate from one sample sequenced in a study of blood T cell repertoires in COVID-19. Clones were read by immunoSEQ multiplex PCR, and TCRdb kept only the in-frame ones, dropping some. The table has over 250,000 clones, about 88% seen once. The sample was PBMCs or T cells enriched from blood (not recorded which). These receptors originate from a woman between 50 and 59 years old who had recovered from COVID-19.

The genes are TRBV4-2 and TRBJ1-4; D is ambiguous. The CDR3 loop spans 15 amino acids. V was shortened by 1 base and J by 0 bases, with 6 bases between the two germline ends. Germline CDR1 LGHNA, CDR2 YNFKEQ. The CDR3 DNA reads TGTGCCAGCAGCCAAGGGGGAGCAACTAATGAAAAACTGTTTTTT. Translating it yields CASSQGGATNEKLFF.

This clone appeared a single time. The chain recombines TRBV6-5 with TRBJ2-5; no clear D gene. Per germline, CDR1 MNHEY and CDR2 SVGAGI. The V end was cut by 6 bases, the J end by 0 bases, with 8 bases between. The CDR3 loop spans 13 amino acids. CDR3: CASRTYNQETQYF. The CDR3 DNA follows: TGTGCCAGCAGGACATATAACCAAGAGACCCAGTACTTC.

Details on this clone: The same CDR3 arises from other DNA sequences in this sample as well. The rearrangement joins TRBV19 to TRBJ2-2; 8 bases match TRBD2. The CDR3 runs 15 residues. Germline V lookup: CDR1 LNHDA, CDR2 SQIVND (reference sequence). J gave up 6 bases and V 6 bases, and 9 bases lay outside the gene matches. CDR3 DNA sequence: TGTGCCAGTAGCCGTCCCGCGGGAGGTCCCGGGGAGCTGTTTTTT. This gives the protein CASSRPAGGPGELFF.

This chain uses TRBV6-2 or TRBV6-3 with TRBJ2-3; a possible D gene is TRBD2 (6 bases). Trimming stripped 2 bases from V and 2 bases from J, with 17 bases between. Germline CDR1 reads MNHEY; CDR2 reads SVGEGT. CDR3 length: 17 residues. DNA of the CDR3: TGTGCCAGCAGTTACCGGGGTGGGGACTCCCACACAGATACGCAGTATTTT. Translation gives CASSYRGGDSHTDTQYF.

The chain has TRBV7-9 and TRBJ2-7; D unresolved. Trimming removed 5 bases from V and 0 bases from J, with 11 bases in between. The germline gives CDR1 SEHNR, CDR2 FQNEAQ (reference sequence). The CDR3 runs to 14 residues. The CDR3 DNA reads TGTGCCAGCAGCCCGAAGCAGGTCTCCTACGAGCAGTACTTC. Protein sequence: CASSPKQVSYEQYF.

This clone has just a few counts. V gene TRBV5-1 combines with J gene TRBJ1-1; D is perhaps TRBD1 (6 bases). CDR3 length: 14 residues. The V end lost 4 bases, the J end lost 3 bases, and 13 bases lay between the germline ends. The V gene's germline CDR1 is SGHRS and CDR2 YFSETQ. CDR3: CASSGTGLDTEAFF. Written as DNA, the CDR3 is TGCGCCAGCAGCGGAACAGGGTTAGACACTGAAGCTTTCTTT.

As regards this clone: The DNA is left out, because the CDR3 cannot be placed on it with certainty; the CDR3 is given as TCRdb lists it. This chain links TRBV3-1 (or the pseudogene TRBV3-2) with TRBJ2-1; no check of the table's D call, TRBD2, against the DNA was made. The CDR3 contains 14 residues when both ends are counted. CDR1 and CDR2 from the germline V gene are LGHDT and YNNKEL (reference sequence). CDR3 loop: CASSQDFASGSLFF.

The genes are TRBV5-1 and TRBJ2-7, with 7 bases lining up with TRBD1. Unmatched junction bases numbered 5, after V lost 8 bases and J lost 0 bases. The CDR3 length is 13 residues. CDR1 and CDR2 from the germline V gene are SGHRS and YFSETQ. CDR3 bases: TGCGCCAGTAATACAGGGGACTCCTACGAGCAGTACTTC. Its protein is CASNTGDSYEQYF. The complete variable domain, with remaining parts taken from reference TRBV5-1 and TRBJ2-7, reads KAGVTQTPRYLIKTRGQQVTLSCSPISGHRSVSWYQQTPGQGLQFLFEYFSETQRNKGNFPGRFSGRQFSNSRSEMNVSTLELGDSALYLCASNTGDSYEQYFGPGTRLTVT.

V is TRBV7-9 and J is TRBJ1-5; 7 bases are shared with TRBD1. The junction had 7 bases not matched to a gene; V was cut back by 2 bases and J by 6 bases. The CDR3 has 15 amino acids. The germline CDR1 and CDR2 sequences are SEHNR and FQNEAQ (reference sequence). The CDR3 sequence: CASSLHTGVTQPQHF. The CDR3 DNA reads TGTGCCAGCAGCTTACATACAGGGGTTACTCAGCCCCAGCATTTT.

The chain links TRBV6-4 to TRBJ2-3; 12 bases are a match to TRBD2. Germline V CDR1 and CDR2: MRHNA, SNTAGT. The V segment lost 5 bases and the J segment 3 bases; nucleotides outside the gene matches: 3. The CDR3 covers 15 residues. The CDR3 DNA follows: TGTGCCAGCAGTTCCGGGACTAGCGGGACAGATACGCAGTATTTT. This codes for CASSSGTSGTDTQYF.

The chain joins TRBV5-8 to TRBJ2-7; tentatively, D is TRBD1 (5 bases). The CDR3 is 12 amino acids. In germline, CDR1 is SGHTS, CDR2 YDEGEE. Trimming stripped 5 bases from V and 3 bases from J, with 9 bases between. Written as DNA, the CDR3 is TGTGCCAGCAGTTGGACACTCTACGAGCAGTACTTC. It encodes CASSWTLYEQYF.

The chain uses TRBV5-5 and TRBJ1-2; D is unclear. From germline, CDR1 is SGHKS and CDR2 YYEKEE (reference sequence). The CDR3 length is 15 residues. V was clipped by 0 bases and J by 2 bases, with 11 bases between them. CDR3 amino acids: CASSLGLSQNYGYTF. CDR3 coding DNA: TGTGCCAGCAGCTTGGGGCTCTCGCAGAACTATGGCTACACCTTC.

This clone has a handful of counts. The chain is built from TRBV7-2 and TRBJ2-3; 7 bases are a match to TRBD2. This CDR3 has 15 amino acids. The J segment lost 6 bases and the V segment lost 0 bases, leaving 6 bases of the junction unmatched. Germline V gene lookup returns CDR1 SGHTA and CDR2 FQGNSA. The CDR3 spells CASSLAGLVLDTQYF. The DNA for the CDR3 is TGTGCCAGCAGCTTAGCAGGACTAGTCCTGGATACGCAGTATTTT. The full variable domain, its missing parts supplied by reference TRBV7-2 and TRBJ2-3, is GAGVSQSPSNKVTEKGKDVELRCDPISGHTALYWYRQSLGQGLEFLIYFQGNSAPDKSGLPSDRFSAERTGGSVSTLTIQRTQQEDSAVYLCASSLAGLVLDTQYFGPGTRLTVL.

V and J are TRBV2 and TRBJ1-2; 8 positions match TRBD1. The CDR3 is 12 amino acids. V shed 4 bases, J shed 7 bases, and the junction held 2 bases outside the gene matches. Germline V CDR1 and CDR2: SNHLY, FYNNEI. CDR3 in amino acids: CASSGQGFGYTF. The CDR3 nucleotides are TGTGCCAGCAGTGGACAGGGGTTTGGCTACACCTTC.

The CDR3 region has the DNA TGTGCCAGCAGCCCATCCCCCAGGGGCACCGGGGAGCTGTTTTTT. Translation: CASSPSPRGTGELFF. The rearrangement links TRBV7-6 to TRBJ2-2; the D gene is possibly TRBD1 (6 bases). The germline V gene has CDR1 SGHVS and CDR2 FNYEAQ. The CDR3 covers 15 residues. V shed 5 bases and J shed 4 bases, with 14 bases lying between them.

This rearrangement joins TRBV5-1 to TRBJ2-3; TRBD2 matches at 7 bases. Trimming at V came to 7 bases and at J to 4 bases, leaving 6 bases not matched to a gene. Germline V gene lookup returns CDR1 SGHRS and CDR2 YFSETQ. This CDR3 is built from 13 residues. CDR3: CASQRDPADTQYF. For the CDR3, the DNA is TGCGCCAGCCAGCGGGACCCCGCAGATACGCAGTATTTT.

The chain employs TRBV27 and TRBJ2-7, with 9 bases identical to TRBD2. Germline CDR1 and CDR2: MNHEY and SMNVEV (reference sequence). V shed 5 bases and J 3 bases; nucleotides not matched to a gene: 8. This CDR3 has 15 residues. The CDR3 nucleotides are TGTGCCAGCAGTCCCCTGCGGGAGGGCCACTACGAGCAGTACTTC. Translated, it gives CASSPLREGHYEQYF.

The chain recombines TRBV20-1 with TRBJ2-7, with 7 bases fitting TRBD2. Per the germline V gene, CDR1 is DFQATT and CDR2 is SNEGSKA (reference sequence). Germline trimming cut 3 bases from V and 0 bases from J; bases unmatched to any gene: 11. This CDR3 comprises 16 residues. CDR3: CSASSSGRLSSYEQYF. In DNA form, the CDR3 reads TGCAGTGCTAGTTCTAGCGGAAGGCTCAGCTCCTACGAGCAGTACTTC.

This clone was found a few times. The chain couples TRBV7-2 to TRBJ1-4, with 8 nucleotides matching TRBD1. With V trimmed by 6 bases and J by 4 bases, 7 bases remained unmatched. CDR1 is SGHTA and CDR2 is FQGNSA in the germline V gene. The CDR3 runs to 15 residues. CDR3 DNA sequence: TGTGCCAGCAGATCAGGGGGCAGGAATAATGAAAAACTGTTTTTT. It codes for CASRSGGRNNEKLFF.

This chain links TRBV9 with TRBJ2-3; maybe TRBD1 (6 bases). Germline V lookup: CDR1 SGDLS, CDR2 YYNGEE. Between the trimmed V and J ends, which lost 1 base and 0 bases, there was a span of 9 bases. The CDR3 loop spans 15 amino acids. CDR3 DNA: TGTGCCAGCAGCGTATGGGACACTAGCACAGATACGCAGTATTTT. It yields the protein CASSVWDTSTDTQYF.

J is TRBJ2-1 and V is TRBV7-2; possible D gene TRBD2, 6 bases. The CDR3 runs 15 residues. Germline V CDR1 and CDR2: SGHTA, FQGNSA. Deletions cut 4 bases from V and 0 bases from J, with 10 bases between. CDR3 amino acids: CASSWDSSSYNEQFF. For the CDR3, the DNA is TGTGCCAGCAGCTGGGACTCGAGCTCCTACAATGAGCAGTTCTTC.

This clone turned up a few times. This chain joins TRBV5-1 and TRBJ2-2; a possible D gene is TRBD2 (5 bases). Germline assignment: CDR1 SGHRS and CDR2 YFSETQ. V lost 5 bases to trimming and J lost 3 bases, with 8 bases between them. CDR3 length equals 13 residues. The CDR3 DNA is TGCGCCAGCAGTGTGGGAGACACCGGGGAGCTGTTTTTT. Amino acid sequence: CASSVGDTGELFF.

V gene TRBV18 combines with J gene TRBJ1-1; no firm D call. The CDR3 runs 15 residues. Germline V lookup: CDR1 KGHSH, CDR2 LQKENI. The V end was cut by 5 bases, the J end by 1 base, with 14 bases between. The CDR3, as DNA: TGTGCCAGCTCAGCTCCCGGGGTGAGGAACACTGAAGCTTTCTTT. Translated: CASSAPGVRNTEAFF.